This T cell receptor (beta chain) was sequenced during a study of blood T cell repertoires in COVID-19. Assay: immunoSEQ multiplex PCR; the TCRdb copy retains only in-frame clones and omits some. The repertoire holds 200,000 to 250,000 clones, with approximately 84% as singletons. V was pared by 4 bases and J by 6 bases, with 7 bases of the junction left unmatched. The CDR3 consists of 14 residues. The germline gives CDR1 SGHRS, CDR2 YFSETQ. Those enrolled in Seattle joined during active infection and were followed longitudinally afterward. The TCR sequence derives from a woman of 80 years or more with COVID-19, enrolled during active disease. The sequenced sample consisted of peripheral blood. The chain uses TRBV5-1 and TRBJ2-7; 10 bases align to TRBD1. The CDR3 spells CASSASGTGVEQYF. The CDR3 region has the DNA TGCGCCAGCAGCGCCTCCGGGACAGGGGTCGAGCAGTACTTC.